These T cell receptor beta chains were read from a single sample in a study of control samples from healthy donors and cancer patients. Only in-frame clones appear in the TCRdb table, and some are missing; sequencing was by immunoSEQ multiplex PCR. This sample has fewer than 200,000 clones; 80% to 95% occur once, and the top ten carry over 4%. Material: blood. Receptors were obtained from a woman aged 55-70 years in good health. The CDR3 runs from the conserved cysteine through the conserved F or W. A D gene is named only where the DNA matches it firmly. Size values are once, few and many counts, or a class for expanded clones, and some rows have none.

clone_size: .; j_call: TRBJ2-4; v_call: TRBV7-9; d_call: TRBD2; cdr3_nt: TGTGCCAGCAGCGTAGCGGGTTTAGCCAAAAACATTCAGTACTTC; cdr3_aa: CASSVAGLAKNIQYF
clone_size: .; j_call: TRBJ1-3; v_call: TRBV19; d_call: .; cdr3_nt: TGTGCCAGTAAGTTAGGCCTGGACGGCTCTGGAAACACCATATATTTT; cdr3_aa: CASKLGLDGSGNTIYF
clone_size: .; j_call: TRBJ1-2; v_call: TRBV4-3; d_call: .; cdr3_nt: TGCGCCAGCAGCCAAAGGGACGCACAGGGAAGCTATGGCTACACCTTC; cdr3_aa: CASSQRDAQGSYGYTF
clone_size: .; j_call: TRBJ2-3; v_call: TRBV28; d_call: TRBD1; cdr3_nt: TGTGCCAGCAGTCTATTACAGGGGGCGCGAACAGATACGCAGTATTTT; cdr3_aa: CASSLLQGARTDTQYF
clone_size: .; j_call: TRBJ2-2; v_call: TRBV6-1; d_call: .; cdr3_nt: TGTGCCAGCAGTGAAGATGTAACCAGGCGGACCGGGGAGCTGTTTTTT; cdr3_aa: CASSEDVTRRTGELFF
clone_size: .; j_call: TRBJ1-1; v_call: TRBV6-6; d_call: .; cdr3_nt: TGTGCCAGCAGTTACTCTGGGCAGTCCAACACTGAAGCTTTCTTT; cdr3_aa: CASSYSGQSNTEAFF
clone_size: .; j_call: TRBJ2-3; v_call: TRBV6-1; d_call: .; cdr3_nt: TGTGCCAGCAGTGAACAGGGGGGAGGGAACACAGATACGCAGTATTTT; cdr3_aa: CASSEQGGGNTDTQYF
clone_size: .; j_call: TRBJ2-3; v_call: TRBV29-1; d_call: .; cdr3_nt: TGCAGCGTTGAGGTTCAGACCAGTACGCAGTATTTT; cdr3_aa: CSVEVQTSTQYF
clone_size: once; j_call: TRBJ1-5; v_call: TRBV27; d_call: .; cdr3_nt: TGTGCCAGCTCACGAGGGATGGATTCCGCGAGCAATCAGCCCCAGCATTTT; cdr3_aa: CASSRGMDSASNQPQHF
clone_size: once; j_call: TRBJ1-5; v_call: TRBV12-3/TRBV12-4; d_call: .; cdr3_nt: TGTGCCAGCAGTTTTCTCGGGGATCAGCCCCAGCATTTT; cdr3_aa: CASSFLGDQPQHF
clone_size: .; j_call: TRBJ1-6; v_call: TRBV11-2; d_call: TRBD1; cdr3_nt: TGTGCCAGCAGCTTAGTTGGACAGGGAAAATCACCCCTCCACTTT; cdr3_aa: CASSLVGQGKSPLHF
clone_size: .; j_call: TRBJ2-7; v_call: TRBV4-2; d_call: .; cdr3_nt: TGTGCCAGCAGCCCCCCCAGGCGCCAGCAAACGTACGAGCAGTACTTC; cdr3_aa: CASSPPRRQQTYEQYF
clone_size: .; j_call: TRBJ1-1; v_call: TRBV19; d_call: .; cdr3_nt: TGTGCCAGTAGTACGGACAGATGGATGAACACTGAAGCTTTCTTT; cdr3_aa: CASSTDRWMNTEAFF
clone_size: .; j_call: TRBJ2-3; v_call: TRBV21-1; d_call: .; cdr3_nt: TGTGCCAGCAGCAAGGGGACAGGTGACGGCACAGATACGCAGTATTTT; cdr3_aa: CASSKGTGDGTDTQYF